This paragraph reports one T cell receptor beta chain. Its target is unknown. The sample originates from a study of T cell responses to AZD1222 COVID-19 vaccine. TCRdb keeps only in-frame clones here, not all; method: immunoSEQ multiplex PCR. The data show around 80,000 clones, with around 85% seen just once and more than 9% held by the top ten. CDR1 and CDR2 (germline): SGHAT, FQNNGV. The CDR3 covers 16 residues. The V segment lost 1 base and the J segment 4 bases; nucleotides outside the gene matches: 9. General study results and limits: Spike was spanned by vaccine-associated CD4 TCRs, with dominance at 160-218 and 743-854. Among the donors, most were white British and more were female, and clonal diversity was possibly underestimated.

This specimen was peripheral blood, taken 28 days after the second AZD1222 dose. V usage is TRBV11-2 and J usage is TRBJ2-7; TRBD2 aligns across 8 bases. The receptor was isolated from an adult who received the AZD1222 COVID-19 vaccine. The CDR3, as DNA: TGTGCCAGCAGCTTAGGGGGATTCAGCGGGAGATACGAGCAGTACTTC. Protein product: CASSLGGFSGRYEQYF.